This passage covers 31 T cell receptor beta chains from one sample sequenced in a study of blood T cell repertoires in COVID-19. Sequencing was performed with immunoSEQ multiplex PCR; in TCRdb, only in-frame clones are kept and a portion is missing. The table has 200,000 to 250,000 clones, roughly 85% seen once. Sequencing input: peripheral blood. The receptors stem from a woman between 65 and 79 years old with COVID-19, enrolled during active disease.

In DNA form, the CDR3 reads TGTGCCACCAGTGATTTGCGCCTTGGGCACCTCAATGAGCAGTTCTTC. As protein: CATSDLRLGHLNEQFF. The V call is TRBV24-1, the J call TRBJ2-1; D ambiguous. Germline CDR1 KGHDR, CDR2 SFDVKD. The CDR3 loop spans 16 amino acids. V lost 0 bases and J 6 bases, leaving 14 bases between the germline ends.

This clone was observed a single time. The chain recombines TRBV18 with TRBJ1-6, with 8 bases lining up with TRBD1. The CDR3 covers 16 residues. Per germline, CDR1 KGHSH and CDR2 LQKENI. The V gene end was trimmed by 2 bases and the J gene end by 10 bases; junction bases not matched to a gene: 10. The CDR3 region has the DNA TGTGCCAGCTCACCAAATTCCGACAGGGGCGGGTCACCCCTCCACTTT. This encodes CASSPNSDRGGSPLHF.

The sample holds a few counts of this clone. The V call is TRBV7-3, the J call TRBJ1-1; TRBD1 might be the D (5 bases). V was shortened by 2 bases and J by 0 bases, with 7 bases between the two germline ends. The CDR3 consists of 14 residues. CDR1 is SGHTA, CDR2 FQGTGA, per germline. The CDR3 nucleotides are TGTGCCAGCAGCTTATCAGGGATGAACACTGAAGCTTTCTTT. Protein: CASSLSGMNTEAFF.

V gene TRBV30 combines with J gene TRBJ1-6; TRBD1 agrees at 7 bases. Germline CDR1 GTSNPN, CDR2 SVGIG (reference sequence). The CDR3 has 16 amino acids. J gave up 1 base and V 3 bases, and 6 bases lay outside the gene matches. The CDR3 loop is CAWRTGTGSYNSPLHF. The CDR3 nucleotides are TGTGCCTGGAGGACAGGGACTGGTTCCTATAATTCACCCCTCCACTTT.

Note on this clone: Other nucleotide sequences from this sample produce the same CDR3. The genes are TRBV3-1 (or the pseudogene TRBV3-2) and TRBJ1-1, with a tentative D call TRBD1 (6 bases). Germline V gene sequence: CDR1 LGHDT, CDR2 YNNKEL (reference sequence). The CDR3 extends over 14 amino acids. V lost 3 bases and J lost 2, with 10 bases in between. For the CDR3, the DNA is TGTGCCAGCAGCCAGGTCAGGGGTAACACTGAAGCTTTCTTT. The encoded protein is CASSQVRGNTEAFF.

The CDR3 is CASSAASGLYNEQFF. CDR3 sequence (DNA): TGTGCCAGCAGTGCCGCGAGCGGGTTGTACAATGAGCAGTTCTTC. The chain recombines TRBV2 with TRBJ2-1; D possibly corresponds to TRBD2 (6 bases). Germline V gives CDR1 SNHLY, CDR2 FYNNEI. The CDR3 has 15 residues. V lost 4 bases and J 4 bases, leaving 14 bases between the germline ends.

The V and J genes are TRBV3-1 (or the pseudogene TRBV3-2) and TRBJ1-2, with D possibly being TRBD1 (5 bases). This CDR3 has 13 amino acids. CDR1 and CDR2 from the germline V gene are LGHDT and YNNKEL (reference sequence). Trimming took off 4 bases at V and 2 bases at J, with 8 bases between the two ends. CDR3 sequence reads: CASSPQENYGYTF. The DNA of the CDR3 is TGTGCCAGCAGCCCACAGGAGAACTATGGCTACACCTTC.

The chain links TRBV5-1 to TRBJ2-7, with 7 bases matching TRBD2. Germline V gene data show CDR1 as SGHRS and CDR2 as YFSETQ. After removal of 2 bases from V and 2 bases from J, the junction contained 4 bases not matched to a gene. The CDR3 consists of 14 residues. As DNA, the CDR3 is TGCGCCAGCAGCTTACTAGCGTCACCCTACGAGCAGTACTTC. As protein: CASSLLASPYEQYF.

Remarks on this clone: The junction shows a germline mismatch at one end, possibly a read error. The chain joins TRBV7-2 to TRBJ2-7; 9 positions match TRBD1. The CDR3 runs to 13 residues. Germline CDR1 and CDR2: SGHTA and FQGNSA. The CDR3: CASSPAGQGRPIF. The CDR3 DNA is TGTGCCAGCAGCCCCGCGGGACAGGGCAGGCCAATCTTC.

The genes are TRBV25-1 and TRBJ1-2; 7 bases match TRBD1. The ends lost 6 bases at V and 1 base at J; junction bases unmatched: 5. The germline V gene has CDR1 MGHDK and CDR2 SYGVNS. CDR3 length: 14 amino acids. In nucleotides, the CDR3 is TGTGCCAGCAGCCGGGACAGTATTAACTATGGCTACACCTTC. Translation gives CASSRDSINYGYTF.

V usage is TRBV9 and J usage is TRBJ2-6; TRBD1 matches at 7 bases. The CDR3 is 18 amino acids. V lost 0 bases and J lost 9; bases outside the gene matches: 15. Germline V gene lookup returns CDR1 SGDLS and CDR2 YYNGEE. The CDR3 DNA follows: TGTGCCAGCAGCGTAGGGGCGTCGGCCAGGGGGAGTGACAACGTCCTGACTTTC. This codes for CASSVGASARGSDNVLTF.

This sequence joins TRBV5-6 and TRBJ2-7, with TRBD2 matching 10 bases. The V gene end was trimmed by 3 bases and the J gene end by 3 bases; junction bases not matched to a gene: 6. The V gene's germline CDR1 is SGHDT and CDR2 YYEEEE. This CDR3 comprises 15 residues. CDR3 bases: TGTGCCAGCAGCTCGGAGCGGGAGGGCCGCTACGAGCAGTACTTC. This codes for CASSSEREGRYEQYF. The full variable domain, with the rest looked up from reference TRBV5-6 and TRBJ2-7, is DAGVTQSPTHLIKTRGQQVTLRCSPKSGHDTVSWYQQALGQGPQFIFQYYEEEERQRGNFPDRFSGHQFPNYSSELNVNALLLGDSALYLCASSSEREGRYEQYFGPGTRLTVT.

The chain carries TRBV5-4 and TRBJ2-7; 11 positions agree with TRBD2. V was pared by 2 bases and J by 3 bases, with 7 bases of the junction left unmatched. Germline values: CDR1 SGHNT, CDR2 YYREEE (reference sequence). The CDR3 is 16 residues long. CDR3 sequence (DNA): TGTGCCAGCAGCTTAGATAGCGGGAGGGTATTCTACGAGCAGTACTTC. Its protein is CASSLDSGRVFYEQYF.

The sample holds many counts of this clone. The V and J genes are TRBV28 and TRBJ1-2; 7 bases line up with TRBD1. Germline V gene data show CDR1 as MDHEN and CDR2 as SYDVKM. The CDR3 runs to 15 residues. The J segment lost 0 bases and the V segment lost 3 bases, leaving 4 bases of the junction unmatched. The CDR3 region has the DNA TGTGCCAGCAGTTTTGATGACAGGGCTAACTATGGCTACACCTTC. This translates into CASSFDDRANYGYTF.

V gene TRBV19 combines with J gene TRBJ1-2; D might be TRBD1 (6 bases). V lost 9 bases to trimming and J lost 6 bases, with 17 bases between them. The germline V gene has CDR1 LNHDA and CDR2 SQIVND (reference sequence). CDR3 length equals 13 residues. The CDR3 loop reads CASAQGRMDGYTF. CDR3 coding DNA: TGTGCCAGCGCCCAGGGGCGAATGGATGGCTACACCTTC.

This clone was found a few times. V and J are TRBV10-3 and TRBJ1-3; 10 positions match TRBD1. In germline, CDR1 is ENHRY, CDR2 SYGVKD. With 8 bases clipped from V and 2 bases from J, the junction kept 3 bases outside the gene matches. The CDR3 is 14 amino acids. The CDR3, as DNA: TGTGCCATCGGGGACAGGGGACCTGGAAACACCATATATTTT. Translation gives CAIGDRGPGNTIYF.

The CDR3 DNA reads as TGCGCCAGCAGATATGAGTCCGGGACAGAATATGGCTACACCTTC. Translated, it gives CASRYESGTEYGYTF. V and J are TRBV5-1 and TRBJ1-2; TRBD1 matches at 7 bases. CDR3 length: 15 amino acids. The V gene's germline CDR1 is SGHRS and CDR2 YFSETQ. Trimming at V came to 5 bases and at J to 5 bases, leaving 12 bases not matched to a gene.

The rearrangement uses TRBV2 and TRBJ2-5; 10 positions agree with TRBD2. This CDR3 has 15 residues. With V trimmed by 6 bases and J by 5 bases, 9 bases remained unmatched. Germline V gene lookup returns CDR1 SNHLY and CDR2 FYNNEI. The CDR3 bases are TGTGCCAGCAGGGCATCTAGCGGGAGCTGGGAGACCCAGTACTTC. This gives the protein CASRASSGSWETQYF.

In DNA, the CDR3 is TGTGCCAGCAGCCGGGGGGCCATCTCTGGGGCCAACGTCCTGACTTTC. It is translated as CASSRGAISGANVLTF. The gene calls are TRBV13 and TRBJ2-6; D may be TRBD2 (7 bases). V was clipped by 5 bases and J by 0 bases, with 11 bases between them. Per germline, CDR1 PRHDT and CDR2 FYEKMQ (reference sequence). The CDR3 loop spans 16 amino acids.

V and J are TRBV19 and TRBJ2-3; 7 nucleotides align to TRBD1. The trim removed 8 bases at V and 2 bases at J, leaving 10 bases unmatched. The CDR3 spans 15 residues. From germline, CDR1 is LNHDA and CDR2 SQIVND (reference sequence). CDR3 region: CASGIPGGSTDTQYF. The DNA for the CDR3 is TGTGCCAGTGGAATTCCAGGGGGATCCACAGATACGCAGTATTTT.

This clone was detected once. The genes are TRBV29-1 and TRBJ2-5; 9 positions match TRBD1. The CDR3 is made up of 13 amino acids. Looked up from germline, CDR1 is SQVTM and CDR2 is ANQGSEA. V shed 5 bases, J shed 5 bases, and the junction held 6 bases outside the gene matches. The CDR3 here is CSVLGQGRETQYF. DNA of the CDR3: TGCAGCGTTCTGGGACAGGGACGGGAGACCCAGTACTTC.

J is TRBJ2-3 and V is TRBV4-1; 8 bases match TRBD2. J gave up 5 bases and V 1 base, and 5 bases lay outside the gene matches. The CDR3 covers 15 residues. From germline, CDR1 is MGHRA and CDR2 YSYEKL. CDR3 region: CASSQVAGREDTQYF. CDR3 DNA: TGCGCCAGCAGCCAAGTAGCGGGAAGGGAAGATACGCAGTATTTT.

CDR3 bases: TGTGCCAGCAGCGACATTAGGCCAGTTCATGGAAACACCATATATTTT. Its translation: CASSDIRPVHGNTIYF. This sequence joins TRBV7-3 and TRBJ1-3; D is unresolved. The V gene's germline CDR1 is SGHTA and CDR2 FQGTGA. The CDR3 is made up of 16 amino acids. Trimming cost V 5 bases and J 3 bases, with 17 bases left between them.

The chain joins TRBV7-2 to TRBJ1-1; no clear D. The CDR3 is 14 residues long. The V end was cut by 5 bases, the J end by 4 bases, with 14 bases between. CDR1 SGHTA and CDR2 FQGNSA come from the germline V gene. For the CDR3, the DNA is TGTGCCAGCAGCCCCGGGGTGGGATTCACTGAAGCTTTCTTT. It translates to CASSPGVGFTEAFF.

The sample holds one count of this clone. The chain has TRBV5-4 and TRBJ1-6; TRBD1 agrees at 7 bases. Germline loops: CDR1 SGHNT, CDR2 YYREEE (reference sequence). The CDR3 is made up of 15 amino acids. Unmatched junction bases numbered 6, after V lost 4 bases and J lost 5 bases. CDR3 in amino acids: CASSPRQGNNSPLHF. CDR3 DNA sequence: TGTGCCAGCAGCCCACGACAGGGCAATAATTCACCCCTCCACTTT.

V and J are TRBV4-2 and TRBJ1-4; D gene ambiguous. Per germline, CDR1 LGHNA and CDR2 YNFKEQ. With 0 bases removed from V and 8 bases from J, the gap between germline ends came to 10 bases. The CDR3 has 14 residues. CDR3 sequence reads: CASSQDPGGEKLFF. For the CDR3, the DNA is TGTGCCAGCAGCCAAGATCCGGGAGGAGAAAAACTGTTTTTT.

The chain carries TRBV7-9 and TRBJ1-2; the match to TRBD1 covers 8 bases. The CDR3 spans 15 residues. Trimming at V came to 4 bases and at J to 0 bases, leaving 4 bases not matched to a gene. CDR1 is SEHNR, CDR2 FQNEAQ, per germline (reference sequence). The CDR3 reads CASSSTGEANYGYTF. The CDR3 DNA reads as TGTGCCAGCAGCTCGACAGGGGAAGCTAACTATGGCTACACCTTC.

The chain joins TRBV11-3 to TRBJ1-2; no clear D. V shed 8 bases and J shed 3 bases, with 10 bases lying between them. From germline, CDR1 is SGHNT and CDR2 YENEEA. The CDR3 extends over 12 amino acids. Written as DNA, the CDR3 is TGTGCCAGCGCACAGAGAGACTATGGCTACACCTTC. This gives the protein CASAQRDYGYTF.

This chain links TRBV30 with TRBJ2-5, with TRBD1 matching 8 bases. The CDR3 covers 16 residues. After removal of 3 bases from V and 2 bases from J, the junction contained 11 bases not matched to a gene. In germline, CDR1 is GTSNPN, CDR2 SVGIG (reference sequence). DNA for the CDR3: TGTGCCTGGAGCCACACCCTAGGACAGGGACAAGAGACCCAGTACTTC. This codes for CAWSHTLGQGQETQYF.

The chain carries TRBV19 and TRBJ1-2, with D unresolved. The V gene's germline CDR1 is LNHDA and CDR2 SQIVND (reference sequence). The length of the CDR3 is 12 residues. Deletions cut 7 bases from V and 4 bases from J, with 10 bases between. In DNA, the CDR3 is TGTGCCAGTAACGGGGATCGCTATGGCTACACCTTC. Translated, it gives CASNGDRYGYTF.

The chain has TRBV7-2 and TRBJ2-1, with 7 bases fitting TRBD2. CDR3 size: 14 residues. CDR1 and CDR2 from the germline V gene are SGHTA and FQGNSA. J lost 5 bases, V lost 9 bases, and 10 bases had no gene match. The DNA for the CDR3 is TGTGCCAGTTATGGGGCTAGCGGCAACAATGAGCAGTTCTTC. Its protein product is CASYGASGNNEQFF. The full variable domain, rest sourced from reference TRBV7-2 and TRBJ2-1, is GAGVSQSPSNKVTEKGKDVELRCDPISGHTALYWYRQSLGQGLEFLIYFQGNSAPDKSGLPSDRFSAERTGGSVSTLTIQRTQQEDSAVYLCASYGASGNNEQFFGPGTRLTVL.